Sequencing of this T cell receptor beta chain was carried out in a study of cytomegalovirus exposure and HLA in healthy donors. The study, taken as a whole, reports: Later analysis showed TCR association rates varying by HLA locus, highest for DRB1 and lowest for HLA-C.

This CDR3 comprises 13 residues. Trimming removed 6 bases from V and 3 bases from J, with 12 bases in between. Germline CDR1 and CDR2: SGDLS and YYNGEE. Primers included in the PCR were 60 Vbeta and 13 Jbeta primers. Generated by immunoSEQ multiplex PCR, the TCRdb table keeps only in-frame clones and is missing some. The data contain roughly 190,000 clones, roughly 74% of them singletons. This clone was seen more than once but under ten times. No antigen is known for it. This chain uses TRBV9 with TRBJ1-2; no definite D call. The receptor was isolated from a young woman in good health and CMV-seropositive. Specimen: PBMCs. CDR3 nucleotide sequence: TGTGCCAGCAAGGGCGGGGTCGACTATGGCTACACCTTC. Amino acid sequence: CASKGGVDYGYTF.